This TCR beta chain was identified in a study of shared clonotypes between healthy human individuals. Across the whole study: A couple of women and a few men aged 18 to 49 served as donors.

Every immunoSEQ plate was one replicate of a subset's evenly spread DNA. Generated by immunoSEQ multiplex PCR, the TCRdb table keeps only in-frame clones and is missing some. The sample includes about 1,500,000 clones, roughly 96% of them seen just once. The germline V and J ends were trimmed by 2 bases and 0 bases, with 8 bases remaining between them. The CDR3 loop spans 15 amino acids. Germline lookup yields CDR1 MNHEY and CDR2 SMNVEV (reference sequence). Concerning this clone itself: Other DNA sequences of this sample code for an identical CDR3.

Within Nashville, Tennessee resided all donors, each a Caucasian adult. In the CD4+ fraction, cells were divided into CD45RA+ naive and CD45RA-negative memory subsets. Sequencing used naive CD4+ T cells sorted from blood. The subset denotes: CD45RA+ positively selected. The TCR comes from a young man in good health. The V call is TRBV27, the J call TRBJ2-1, with D perhaps matching TRBD2 (6 bases). CDR3 region: CASSLLGSSYNEQFF. CDR3 coding DNA: TGTGCCAGCAGTTTACTCGGGAGCTCCTACAATGAGCAGTTCTTC.